One sample yielded the 28 T cell receptor beta chains listed below, sequenced in a study of T cells in localized non-small cell lung cancer. The repertoire was sequenced with immunoSEQ multiplex PCR; TCRdb's copy has only in-frame clones and lacks some. Of 25,000 to 35,000 clones in the sample, 94% were seen once. Sequenced material: peripheral blood, taken before any cancer treatment. The receptors here all came from a woman aged 40 to 75 with stage I lung adenocarcinoma.

V usage is TRBV5-1 and J usage is TRBJ2-1; possibly TRBD2 for D (7 bases). The CDR3 sequence is 16 residues long. The germline V gene has CDR1 SGHRS and CDR2 YFSETQ. V was shortened by 1 base and J by 4 bases, with 15 bases between the two germline ends. The CDR3 coding sequence is TGCGCCAGCAGCTTGAGCAGGCGGGGGCTTTACAATGAGCAGTTCTTC. Its protein is CASSLSRRGLYNEQFF.

The V call is TRBV7-2, the J call TRBJ1-1; D gene uncertain. V was cut by 7 bases and J by 1 base, with 19 bases left in between. This CDR3 contains 16 residues. Germline V CDR1 and CDR2: SGHTA, FQGNSA. CDR3 in DNA: TGTGCCAGCACCGCCGTGTGGGAGACACGGAACACTGAAGCTTTCTTT. Protein sequence: CASTAVWETRNTEAFF. Together with reference TRBV7-2 and TRBJ1-1, the CDR3 gives the full variable domain: GAGVSQSPSNKVTEKGKDVELRCDPISGHTALYWYRQSLGQGLEFLIYFQGNSAPDKSGLPSDRFSAERTGGSVSTLTIQRTQQEDSAVYLCASTAVWETRNTEAFFGQGTRLTVV.

The V and J genes are TRBV5-1 and TRBJ2-7; TRBD2 matches 13 bases. In germline, CDR1 is SGHRS, CDR2 YFSETQ. V lost 0 bases, J lost 5 bases, and 11 bases stayed unmatched. This CDR3 is 18 amino acids long. CDR3 protein: CASSLAPPLAGGPHEQYF. DNA for the CDR3: TGCGCCAGCAGCTTGGCCCCCCCACTAGCGGGAGGGCCCCACGAGCAGTACTTC.

The V and J genes are TRBV5-1 and TRBJ2-1; 10 bases map to TRBD2. Per germline, CDR1 SGHRS and CDR2 YFSETQ. The CDR3 contains 16 residues. The V and J ends lost 1 base and 6 bases, in that order; junction bases with no gene match: 7. CDR3 DNA sequence: TGCGCCAGCAGCTTGCGGTGGACTAGCGGCTTCAATGAGCAGTTCTTC. The encoded protein is CASSLRWTSGFNEQFF. Full variable domain (missing parts from reference TRBV5-1 and TRBJ2-1): KAGVTQTPRYLIKTRGQQVTLSCSPISGHRSVSWYQQTPGQGLQFLFEYFSETQRNKGNFPGRFSGRQFSNSRSEMNVSTLELGDSALYLCASSLRWTSGFNEQFFGPGTRLTVL.

V usage is TRBV6-1 and J usage is TRBJ2-7; 7 bases map to TRBD1. The germline gives CDR1 MNHNS, CDR2 SASEGT. The CDR3 covers 14 residues. Trimming removed 1 base from V and 0 bases from J; junction bases left unmatched: 0. This chain's CDR3 is CASSEGDSSYEQYF. The CDR3 DNA reads TGTGCCAGCAGTGAAGGGGACAGCTCCTACGAGCAGTACTTC.

This clone was counted a single time. The chain is built from TRBV7-2 and TRBJ1-3; 7 bases line up with TRBD1. Germline trimming cut 5 bases from V and 2 bases from J; bases unmatched to any gene: 9. This CDR3 contains 16 residues. Germline lookup yields CDR1 SGHTA and CDR2 FQGNSA. The DNA of the CDR3 is TGTGCCAGCAGCCGCGGACAGGCAACAGCTGGAAACACCATATATTTT. Its protein is CASSRGQATAGNTIYF.

J is TRBJ1-6 and V is TRBV27; maybe TRBD1 (5 bases). V was trimmed by 2 bases and J by 9 bases, leaving 11 bases between them. Germline loops: CDR1 MNHEY, CDR2 SMNVEV (reference sequence). This CDR3 has 14 amino acids. CDR3 residues: CASSLRQGPSPLHF. For the CDR3, the DNA is TGTGCCAGCAGTTTAAGGCAGGGACCTTCACCCCTCCACTTT.

This clone occurred once. The genes are TRBV28 and TRBJ1-1; D gene uncertain. Germline V gene data show CDR1 as MDHEN and CDR2 as SYDVKM. V lost 7 bases to trimming and J lost 1 base, with 7 bases between them. The CDR3 loop spans 12 amino acids. The CDR3 DNA follows: TGTGCCAGCACCTGGCAGAACACTGAAGCTTTCTTT. It translates to CASTWQNTEAFF.

The chain combines TRBV18 with TRBJ1-4; D may be TRBD1 (5 bases). CDR3 size: 13 residues. V was shortened by 3 bases and J by 4 bases, with 6 bases between the two germline ends. Germline lookup yields CDR1 KGHSH and CDR2 LQKENI. Here the CDR3 DNA reads TGTGCCAGCTCACCGGGGCTTAATGAAAAACTGTTTTTT. As protein: CASSPGLNEKLFF. The full variable domain, in which reference TRBV18 and TRBJ1-4 provide the parts outside the CDR3, is NAGVMQNPRHLVRRRGQEARLRCSPMKGHSHVYWYRQLPEEGLKFMVYLQKENIIDESGMPKERFSAEFPKEGPSILRIQQVVRGDSAAYFCASSPGLNEKLFFGSGTQLSVL.

The chain combines TRBV9 with TRBJ2-2, with TRBD2 matching over 7 bases. The CDR3 covers 17 residues. Germline V gives CDR1 SGDLS, CDR2 YYNGEE. Losses at the gene ends were 0 bases for V and 8 bases for J; bases not matched to a gene: 13. As DNA, the CDR3 is TGTGCCAGCAGCGTAGCCCCGGGCGGCCGAGCGGGAGGGGAGCTGTTTTTT. Amino acids: CASSVAPGGRAGGELFF.

This clone is a singleton in its sample. The chain combines TRBV5-4 with TRBJ1-2; D is perhaps TRBD1 (5 bases). CDR3 length: 15 residues. V lost 4 bases, J lost 9 bases, and 22 bases lay in between. Germline loops: CDR1 SGHNT, CDR2 YYREEE (reference sequence). This chain's CDR3 is CASSTPLGIQGRYTF. The CDR3 coding sequence is TGTGCCAGCAGCACTCCGCTGGGCATCCAGGGTCGCTACACCTTC.

This rearrangement joins TRBV2 to TRBJ1-1; maybe TRBD1 (5 bases). Trimming cost V 4 bases and J 7 bases, with 13 bases left between them. Germline V gives CDR1 SNHLY, CDR2 FYNNEI. The length of the CDR3 is 13 residues. The CDR3 DNA reads TGTGCCAGCAGTGGTGCCCGGGGCAGTGAAGCTTTCTTT. This sequence encodes CASSGARGSEAFF.

The chain links TRBV27 to TRBJ1-5, with D unresolved. CDR1 and CDR2 (germline): MNHEY, SMNVEV (reference sequence). The length of the CDR3 is 15 residues. Trimming stripped 4 bases from V and 6 bases from J, with 16 bases between. The CDR3 DNA reads TGTGCCAGCAGTTCGTTTTCGGGCGTGGGTCAGCCCCAGCATTTT. Translation gives CASSSFSGVGQPQHF.

The chain links TRBV18 to TRBJ1-4; unclear D gene. V gave up 3 bases and J gave up 0 bases, with 5 bases separating them. Germline loops: CDR1 KGHSH, CDR2 LQKENI. This CDR3 region has 14 residues. CDR3 sequence reads: CASSPRATNEKLFF. In nucleotides, the CDR3 is TGTGCCAGCTCACCGCGAGCAACTAATGAAAAACTGTTTTTT. Full variable domain (rest looked up from reference TRBV18 and TRBJ1-4): NAGVMQNPRHLVRRRGQEARLRCSPMKGHSHVYWYRQLPEEGLKFMVYLQKENIIDESGMPKERFSAEFPKEGPSILRIQQVVRGDSAAYFCASSPRATNEKLFFGSGTQLSVL.

This chain joins TRBV18 and TRBJ1-1; perhaps TRBD1 as D (5 bases). The V end lost 0 bases, the J end lost 8 bases, and 13 bases lay between the germline ends. Germline CDR1 KGHSH, CDR2 LQKENI. The CDR3 sequence is 14 residues long. The CDR3, as DNA: TGTGCCAGCTCACCACCATCCAGGGCGGCAGAAGCTTTCTTT. Residues: CASSPPSRAAEAFF.

As DNA, the CDR3 is TGCGCCAGCAGCTTGGACGGGGCAGGGAGGGGTCAGCCCCAGCATTTT. Translated: CASSLDGAGRGQPQHF. The rearrangement uses TRBV5-1 and TRBJ1-5; perhaps TRBD1 as D (5 bases). Trimming removed 0 bases at V and 6 bases at J, with 16 bases between. CDR1 and CDR2 (germline): SGHRS, YFSETQ. The CDR3 is made up of 16 amino acids.

This chain joins TRBV9 and TRBJ1-5; unclear D gene. The CDR3 sequence is 15 residues long. Trimming stripped 4 bases from V and 0 bases from J, with 11 bases between. The germline CDR1 and CDR2 sequences are SGDLS and YYNGEE. CDR3 sequence (DNA): TGTGCCAGCAGCCCCCACAGTGATAGCAATCAGCCCCAGCATTTT. This translates into CASSPHSDSNQPQHF.

The gene calls are TRBV6-6 and TRBJ2-2, with D possibly matching TRBD2 (6 bases). Germline loops: CDR1 MNHNY, CDR2 SVGAGI (reference sequence). V was shortened by 7 bases and J by 6 bases, with 21 bases between the two germline ends. The CDR3 sequence is 16 residues long. The CDR3 DNA follows: TGTGCCAGCACCCGGGACTCCTCTAGTACCCCCGGGGAGCTGTTTTTT. Translation: CASTRDSSSTPGELFF.

This chain joins TRBV5-1 and TRBJ2-7; TRBD2 agrees at 8 bases. The CDR3 has 17 residues. Germline CDR1 reads SGHRS; CDR2 reads YFSETQ. V dropped 0 bases and J dropped 2; count of bases not matched to a gene: 10. CDR3 region: CASSLGGVAGPPYEQYF. CDR3 in DNA: TGCGCCAGCAGCTTGGGGGGAGTAGCGGGACCACCCTACGAGCAGTACTTC.

The chain recombines TRBV7-3 with TRBJ2-5, with D uncertain. Germline lookup yields CDR1 SGHTA and CDR2 FQGTGA. The CDR3 runs 15 residues. V lost 1 base and J lost 2, with 11 bases in between. The CDR3 region has the DNA TGTGCCAGCAGCTTAAGTAGCAGTCGGCAAGAGACCCAGTACTTC. Translation: CASSLSSSRQETQYF.

V gene TRBV18 combines with J gene TRBJ1-2; the match to TRBD1 covers 8 bases. Germline CDR1 is KGHSH and CDR2 is LQKENI. The V gene end was trimmed by 3 bases and the J gene end by 3 bases; junction bases not matched to a gene: 6. This CDR3 is 15 amino acids long. The CDR3 sequence is CASSPRDRRDYGYTF. The CDR3 DNA sequence: TGTGCCAGCTCACCGCGGGACAGGAGAGACTATGGCTACACCTTC.

The V and J genes are TRBV19 and TRBJ1-2; 9 bases agree with TRBD1. J lost 4 bases, V lost 5 bases, and 8 bases had no gene match. This CDR3 is 15 amino acids long. Germline V gene sequence: CDR1 LNHDA, CDR2 SQIVND (reference sequence). The CDR3 region is CASSYDGTGFYGYTF. Written as DNA, the CDR3 is TGTGCCAGTAGTTACGACGGGACAGGGTTCTATGGCTACACCTTC.

This clone was seen a handful of times. The chain combines TRBV29-1 with TRBJ2-1; 7 bases are a match to TRBD1. Germline CDR1 reads SQVTM; CDR2 reads ANQGSEA. The CDR3 runs to 18 residues. Unmatched junction bases numbered 16, after V lost 4 bases and J lost 1 base. Here the CDR3 DNA reads TGCAGCGTTGCCCCGAGGGGGCCTCGTCAGGGGTCCTACAATGAGCAGTTCTTC. Its translation is CSVAPRGPRQGSYNEQFF.

The chain couples TRBV4-3 to TRBJ1-2, with D perhaps matching TRBD1 (6 bases). The V and J ends lost 0 bases and 6 bases respectively, with 17 bases between them. Germline values: CDR1 LGHNA, CDR2 YSLEER. CDR3 length: 16 residues. In nucleotides, the CDR3 is TGCGCCAGCAGCCAAGACCGGGACACTTTATGGGATGGCTACACCTTC. Translated, it gives CASSQDRDTLWDGYTF.

V usage is TRBV19 and J usage is TRBJ2-1; no clear D gene. The CDR3 sequence is 17 residues long. V was trimmed by 4 bases and J by 3 bases, leaving 19 bases between them. Germline-derived CDR1 and CDR2 are LNHDA and SQIVND (reference sequence). The CDR3 DNA sequence: TGTGCCAGTAGTAACAACAGATGGAAGAATCACTACAATGAGCAGTTCTTC. Translated: CASSNNRWKNHYNEQFF.

This chain connects TRBV4-1 to TRBJ2-3, with 12 bases matching TRBD2. The CDR3 is 17 residues long. Looked up from germline, CDR1 is MGHRA and CDR2 is YSYEKL. After removal of 5 bases from V and 1 base from J, the junction contained 7 bases not matched to a gene. Here the CDR3 reads CASSISWTSGGTDTQYF. The CDR3 DNA sequence: TGCGCCAGCAGCATCTCCTGGACTAGCGGGGGCACAGATACGCAGTATTTT.

The chain uses TRBV6-5 and TRBJ1-1, with 11 positions matching TRBD1. The CDR3 length is 15 residues. After removal of 2 bases from V and 4 bases from J, the junction contained 3 bases not matched to a gene. The germline CDR1 and CDR2 sequences are MNHEY and SVGAGI. Here the CDR3 DNA reads TGTGCCAGCAGTTACGGGGACAGGGGGGCCACTGAAGCTTTCTTT. Its translation is CASSYGDRGATEAFF.

V and J are TRBV11-2 and TRBJ1-1; TRBD1 is a possible D gene (5 bases). Between the trimmed V and J ends, which lost 1 base and 2 bases, there was a span of 11 bases. CDR3 length equals 15 residues. The V gene's germline CDR1 is SGHAT and CDR2 FQNNGV. CDR3 bases: TGTGCCAGCAGCTTAGGACAGCCTTCAAACACTGAAGCTTTCTTT. It codes for CASSLGQPSNTEAFF.